This record looks at one TCR beta chain sequence and its context. The sample originates from a study of technical replicates of blood from several donors. Sequenced by immunoSEQ multiplex PCR; TCRdb stores in-frame clones only, minus some. The table lists roughly 62,000 clones, 89% of them singletons, with around 4.8% in the top ten. The CDR3 contains 16 residues. Germline V lookup: CDR1 SGDLS, CDR2 YYNGEE. The V gene end was trimmed by 4 bases and the J gene end by 7 bases; junction bases not matched to a gene: 10. The source is a human donor in good health. Some clones in this sample may be carry-over from other donors' samples. Sequencing input: PBMCs. This chain links TRBV9 with TRBJ2-5; the match to TRBD2 covers 13 bases. The CDR3 DNA reads as TGTGCCAGCAGCTCCGGGACTAGCGGGGCCGAGGGGACCCAGTACTTC. As protein: CASSSGTSGAEGTQYF.